The next 3 T cell receptor beta chains were all read from a single sample in a study of T cell repertoires in cytomegalovirus infection (dated by TCRdb to between 2018 and 2020). Their specific antigens are unknown. The listed sequencing device is Illumina HiSeq 1500. TCRdb reprocessed the public reads (quality trimming at Q25 with fastp, clone calling with MiXCR) and kept in-frame beta chains. Rows with one shared CDR3 protein collapse into an entry with the most common genes and DNA. The sample has approximately 340,000 distinct CDR3 sequences on record, about 29% of them singletons. The ten largest clones represent around 18% of the sample. The intended sense of this specimen's treatment or condition label: in vitro stimulation with specific CMV peptide epitopes to enrich CMV-specific T cells. The input for sequencing was cultured PBMCs, taken from culture after CMV antigen stimulation. All receptors come from a human donor in good health (CMV status not recorded). Some clones in this sample may be carry-over from other donors' samples.

Ten or more counts support this clonotype. The J gene is TRBJ2-4, the V gene TRBV20-1; D might be TRBD1 (5 bases). This CDR3 region has 15 residues. CDR1 is DFQATT, CDR2 SNEGSKA, per germline (reference sequence). Trimming took off 0 bases at V and 8 bases at J, with 17 bases between the two ends. The CDR3 here is CSARDSSRTWDIQYF. The CDR3, as DNA: TGCAGTGCTAGAGATTCTTCCCGGACATGGGACATTCAGTACTTC.

CDR3 residues: CASSWDRGSSYNEQFF. The CDR3 DNA reads TGTGCCAGCAGTTGGGACAGGGGGAGCTCCTACAATGAGCAGTTCTTC. This sequence joins TRBV7-3 and TRBJ2-1; 11 bases map to TRBD1. The V segment lost 6 bases and the J segment 0 bases; nucleotides outside the gene matches: 4. CDR1 is SGHTA, CDR2 FQGTGA, per germline. This CDR3 has 16 residues.

The J gene is TRBJ2-1, the V gene TRBV28; the D call may be TRBD1 or TRBD2 (5 bases each). This CDR3 comprises 15 residues. The V end was cut by 5 bases, the J end by 5 bases, with 16 bases between. Per germline, CDR1 MDHEN and CDR2 SYDVKM. CDR3 region: CASSPGTRRHNEQFF. The CDR3 nucleotides read TGTGCCAGCAGTCCGGGGACCCGTCGTCACAATGAGCAGTTCTTC.